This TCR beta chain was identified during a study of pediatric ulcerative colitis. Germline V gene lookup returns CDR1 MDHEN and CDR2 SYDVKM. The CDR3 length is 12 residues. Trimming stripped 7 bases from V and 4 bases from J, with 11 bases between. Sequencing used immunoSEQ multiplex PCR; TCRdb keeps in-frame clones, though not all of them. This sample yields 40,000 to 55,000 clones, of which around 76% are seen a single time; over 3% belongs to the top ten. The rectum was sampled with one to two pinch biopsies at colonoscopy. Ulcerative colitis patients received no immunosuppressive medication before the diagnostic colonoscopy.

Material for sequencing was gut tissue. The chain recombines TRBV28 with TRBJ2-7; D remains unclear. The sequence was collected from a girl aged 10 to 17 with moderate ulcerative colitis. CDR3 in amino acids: CASTGSLYEQYF. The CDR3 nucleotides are TGTGCCAGCACGGGTAGTTTATACGAGCAGTACTTC.